This entry features one T cell receptor (beta chain) sequence. These data are taken from a study of blood T cell repertoires in COVID-19. Across the whole study: The United States, Italy and Spain supplied acute and convalescent COVID-19 samples. Sources were T cells, B-cell-depleted T cells, or PBMCs; the material itself was cDNA or gDNA.

This CDR3 contains 15 residues. V trimming: 0 bases; J trimming: 9 bases; junction bases outside the gene matches: 6. Germline V gene lookup returns CDR1 MNHEY and CDR2 SMNVEV (reference sequence). Generated by immunoSEQ multiplex PCR, the TCRdb table keeps only in-frame clones and is missing some. The sample has a few hundred thousand clones; 80% to 90% are singletons. Sequencing was carried out using peripheral blood. The chain combines TRBV27 with TRBJ1-5; 9 nucleotides align to TRBD1. This sequence was found in a man older than 75 with acute or convalescent COVID-19. The chain's CDR3 is CASSLSGQGITPQHF. The DNA for the CDR3 is TGTGCCAGCAGTTTATCGGGACAGGGCATAACGCCCCAGCATTTT.